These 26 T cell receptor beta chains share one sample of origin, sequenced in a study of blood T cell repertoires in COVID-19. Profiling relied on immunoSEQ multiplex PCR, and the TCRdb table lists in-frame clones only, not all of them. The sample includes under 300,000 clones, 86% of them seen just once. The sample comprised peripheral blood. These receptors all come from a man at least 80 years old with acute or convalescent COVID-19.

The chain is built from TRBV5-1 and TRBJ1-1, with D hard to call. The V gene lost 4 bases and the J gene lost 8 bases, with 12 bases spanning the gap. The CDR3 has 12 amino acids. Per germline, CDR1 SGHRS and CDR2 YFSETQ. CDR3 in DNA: TGCGCCAGCAGCGAGGGAGGCATGGAAGCTTTCTTT. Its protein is CASSEGGMEAFF.

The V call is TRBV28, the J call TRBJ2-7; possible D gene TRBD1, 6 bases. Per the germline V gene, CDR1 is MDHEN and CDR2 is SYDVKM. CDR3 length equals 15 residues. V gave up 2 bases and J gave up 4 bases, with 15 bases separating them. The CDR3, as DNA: TGTGCCAGCAGTTTAATGGGACAAGGAACATACGAGCAGTACTTC. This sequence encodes CASSLMGQGTYEQYF.

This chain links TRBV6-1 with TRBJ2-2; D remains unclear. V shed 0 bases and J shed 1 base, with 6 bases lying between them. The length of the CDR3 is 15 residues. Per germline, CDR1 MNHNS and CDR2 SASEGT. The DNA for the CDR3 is TGTGCCAGCAGTGAAGCCCGGAGGAACACCGGGGAGCTGTTTTTT. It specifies CASSEARRNTGELFF.

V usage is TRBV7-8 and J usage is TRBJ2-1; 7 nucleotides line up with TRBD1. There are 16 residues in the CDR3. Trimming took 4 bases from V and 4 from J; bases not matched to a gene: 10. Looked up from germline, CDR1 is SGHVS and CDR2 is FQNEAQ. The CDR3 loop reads CASSSRRGQRYNEQFF. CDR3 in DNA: TGTGCCAGCAGCTCCCGTCGGGGACAGCGATACAATGAGCAGTTCTTC.

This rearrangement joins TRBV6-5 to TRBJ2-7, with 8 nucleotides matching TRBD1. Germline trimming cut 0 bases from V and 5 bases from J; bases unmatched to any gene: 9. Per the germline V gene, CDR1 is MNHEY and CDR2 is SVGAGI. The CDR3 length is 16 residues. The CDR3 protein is CASSYSQGQGFHEQYF. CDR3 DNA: TGTGCCAGCAGTTACTCCCAAGGACAGGGTTTCCACGAGCAGTACTTC.

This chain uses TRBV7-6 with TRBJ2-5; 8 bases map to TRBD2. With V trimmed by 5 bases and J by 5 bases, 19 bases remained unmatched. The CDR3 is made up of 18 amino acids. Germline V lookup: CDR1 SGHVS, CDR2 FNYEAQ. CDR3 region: CASSPVLSAGGVVETQYF. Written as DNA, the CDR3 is TGTGCCAGCAGCCCAGTACTAAGTGCGGGAGGAGTTGTTGAGACCCAGTACTTC.

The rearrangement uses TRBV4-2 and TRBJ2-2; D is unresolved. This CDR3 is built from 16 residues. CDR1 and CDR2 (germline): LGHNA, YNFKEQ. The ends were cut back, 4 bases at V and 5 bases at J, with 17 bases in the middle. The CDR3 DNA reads TGTGCCAGCAGCCCCCGGAAGGATCTGAGGACCGGGGAGCTGTTTTTT. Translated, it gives CASSPRKDLRTGELFF.

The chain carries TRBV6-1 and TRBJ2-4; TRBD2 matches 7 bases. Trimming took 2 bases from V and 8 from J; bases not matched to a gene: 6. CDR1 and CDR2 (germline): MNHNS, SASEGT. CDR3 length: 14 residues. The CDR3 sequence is CASSESAGVDIQYF. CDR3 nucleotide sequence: TGTGCCAGCAGTGAATCGGCGGGAGTGGACATTCAGTACTTC.

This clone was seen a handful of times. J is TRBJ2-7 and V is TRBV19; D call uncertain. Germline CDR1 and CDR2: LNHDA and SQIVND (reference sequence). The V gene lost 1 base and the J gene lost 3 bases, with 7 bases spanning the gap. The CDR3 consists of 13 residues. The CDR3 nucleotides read TGTGCCAGTAGTATAGTGCCCAGCTACGAGCAGTACTTC. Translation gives CASSIVPSYEQYF.

The CDR3 region is CANRPTRSSYNEQFF. Written as DNA, the CDR3 is TGCGCCAACAGACCGACTCGATCGTCTTACAATGAGCAGTTCTTC. The rearrangement uses TRBV5-1 and TRBJ2-1, with no clear D. Germline values: CDR1 SGHRS, CDR2 YFSETQ. The CDR3 extends over 15 amino acids. V was trimmed by 9 bases and J by 4 bases, leaving 20 bases between them.

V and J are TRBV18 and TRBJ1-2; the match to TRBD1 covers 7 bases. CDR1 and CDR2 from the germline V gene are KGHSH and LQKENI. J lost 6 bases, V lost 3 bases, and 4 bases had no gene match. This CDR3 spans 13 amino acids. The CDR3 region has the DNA TGTGCCAGCTCACCCGGCAGGGGGGATGGCTACACCTTC. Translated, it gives CASSPGRGDGYTF.

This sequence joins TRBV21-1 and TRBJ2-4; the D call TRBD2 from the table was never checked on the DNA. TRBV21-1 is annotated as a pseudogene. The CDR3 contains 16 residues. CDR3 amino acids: CASSKVEGVAKNIQYF. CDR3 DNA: TGTGCCAGCAGCAAGGTGGAGGGAGTAGCCAAAAACATTCAGTACTTC.

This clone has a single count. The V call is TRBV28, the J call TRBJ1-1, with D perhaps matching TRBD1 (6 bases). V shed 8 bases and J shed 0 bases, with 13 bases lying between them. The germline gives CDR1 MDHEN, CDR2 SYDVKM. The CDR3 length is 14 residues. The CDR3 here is CASSRDTLNTEAFF. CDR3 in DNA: TGTGCCAGCTCCCGGGACACTTTGAACACTGAAGCTTTCTTT.

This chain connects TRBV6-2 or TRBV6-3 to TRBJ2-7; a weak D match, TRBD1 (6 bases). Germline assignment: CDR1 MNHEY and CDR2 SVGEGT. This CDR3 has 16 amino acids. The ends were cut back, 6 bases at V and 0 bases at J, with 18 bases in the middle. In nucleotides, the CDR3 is TGTGCCAGCAGGTACATCACAGGGCGGTCCTCCTACGAGCAGTACTTC. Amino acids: CASRYITGRSSYEQYF.

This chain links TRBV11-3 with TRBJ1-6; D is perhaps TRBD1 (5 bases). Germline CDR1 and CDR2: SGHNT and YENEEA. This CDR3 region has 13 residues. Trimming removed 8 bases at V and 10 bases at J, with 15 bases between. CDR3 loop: CASSDRSGSPLHF. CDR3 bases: TGTGCCAGCTCAGACAGATCTGGATCACCCCTCCACTTT.

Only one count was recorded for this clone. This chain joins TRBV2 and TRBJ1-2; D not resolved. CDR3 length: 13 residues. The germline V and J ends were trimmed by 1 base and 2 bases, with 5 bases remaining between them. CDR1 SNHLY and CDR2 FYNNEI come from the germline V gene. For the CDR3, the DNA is TGTGCCAGCAGTGAAGACCGGAACTATGGCTACACCTTC. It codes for CASSEDRNYGYTF. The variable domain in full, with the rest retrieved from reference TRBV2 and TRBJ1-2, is EPEVTQTPSHQVTQMGQEVILRCVPISNHLYFYWYRQILGQKVEFLVSFYNNEISEKSEIFDDQFSVERPDGSNFTLKIRSTKLEDSAMYFCASSEDRNYGYTFGSGTRLTVV.

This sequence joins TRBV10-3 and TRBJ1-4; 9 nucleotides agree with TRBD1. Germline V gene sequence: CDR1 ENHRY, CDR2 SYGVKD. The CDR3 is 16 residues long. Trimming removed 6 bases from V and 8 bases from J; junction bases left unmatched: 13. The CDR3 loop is CAIRPGQGRGGEKLFF. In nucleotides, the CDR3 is TGTGCCATCAGACCGGGACAGGGACGTGGGGGGGAAAAACTGTTTTTT.

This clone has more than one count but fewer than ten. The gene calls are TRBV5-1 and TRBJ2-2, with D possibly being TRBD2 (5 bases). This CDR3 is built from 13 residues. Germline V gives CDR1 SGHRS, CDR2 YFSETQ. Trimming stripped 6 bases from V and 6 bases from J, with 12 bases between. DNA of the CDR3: TGCGCCAGCAACCGGGAAGGCTCCGGGGAGCTGTTTTTT. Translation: CASNREGSGELFF.

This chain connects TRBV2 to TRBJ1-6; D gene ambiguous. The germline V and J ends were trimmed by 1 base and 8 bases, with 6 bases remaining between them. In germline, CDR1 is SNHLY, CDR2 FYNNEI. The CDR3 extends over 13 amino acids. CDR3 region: CASSEERDSPLHF. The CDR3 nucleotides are TGTGCCAGCAGTGAAGAACGGGATTCACCCCTCCACTTT.

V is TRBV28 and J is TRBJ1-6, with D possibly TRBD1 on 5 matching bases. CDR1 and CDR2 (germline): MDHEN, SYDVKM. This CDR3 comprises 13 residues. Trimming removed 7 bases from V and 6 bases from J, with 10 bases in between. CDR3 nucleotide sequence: TGTGCCAGCACCTGGGGCAGTAATTCACCCCTCCACTTT. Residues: CASTWGSNSPLHF. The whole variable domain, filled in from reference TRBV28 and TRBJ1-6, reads DVKVTQSSRYLVKRTGEKVFLECVQDMDHENMFWYRQDPGLGLRLIYFSYDVKMKEKGDIPEGYSVSREKKERFSLILESASTNQTSMYLCASTWGSNSPLHFGNGTRLTVT.

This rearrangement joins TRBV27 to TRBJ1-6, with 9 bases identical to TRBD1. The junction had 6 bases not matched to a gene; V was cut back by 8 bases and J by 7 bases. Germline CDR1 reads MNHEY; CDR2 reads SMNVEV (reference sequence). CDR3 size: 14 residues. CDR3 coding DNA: TGTGCCAGCTCCCCGGACAGGGGAAATTCACCCCTCCACTTT. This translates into CASSPDRGNSPLHF.

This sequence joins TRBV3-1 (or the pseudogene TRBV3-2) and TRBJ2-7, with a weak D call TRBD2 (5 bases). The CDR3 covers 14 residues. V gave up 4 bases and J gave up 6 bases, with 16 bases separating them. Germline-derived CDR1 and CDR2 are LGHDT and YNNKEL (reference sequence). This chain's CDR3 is CASSPQKLSGEQYF. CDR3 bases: TGTGCCAGCAGCCCTCAAAAACTCAGCGGCGAGCAGTACTTC.

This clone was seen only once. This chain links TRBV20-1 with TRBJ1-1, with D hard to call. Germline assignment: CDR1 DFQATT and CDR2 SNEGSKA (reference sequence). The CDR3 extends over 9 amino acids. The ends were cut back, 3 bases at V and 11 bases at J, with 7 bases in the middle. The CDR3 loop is CSARLGAFF. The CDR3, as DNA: TGCAGTGCTAGGTTGGGCGCTTTCTTT.

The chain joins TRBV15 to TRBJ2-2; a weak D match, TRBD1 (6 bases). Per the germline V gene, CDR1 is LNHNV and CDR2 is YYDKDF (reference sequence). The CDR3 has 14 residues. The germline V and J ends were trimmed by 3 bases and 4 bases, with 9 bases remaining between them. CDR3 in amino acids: CATSSPGVTGELFF. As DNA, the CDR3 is TGTGCCACCAGCAGCCCAGGGGTCACCGGGGAGCTGTTTTTT.

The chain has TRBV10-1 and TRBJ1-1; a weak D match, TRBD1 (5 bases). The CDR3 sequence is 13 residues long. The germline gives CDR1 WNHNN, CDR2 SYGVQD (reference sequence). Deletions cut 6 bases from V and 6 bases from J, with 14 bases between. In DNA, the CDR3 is TGCGCCAGCAGGGCTGGGGGGGGTGCTGAAGCTTTCTTT. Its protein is CASRAGGGAEAFF.

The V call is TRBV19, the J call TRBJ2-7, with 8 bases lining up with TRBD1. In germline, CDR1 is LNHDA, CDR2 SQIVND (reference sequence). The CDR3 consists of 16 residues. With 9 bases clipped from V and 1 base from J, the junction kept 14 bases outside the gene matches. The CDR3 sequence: CASSSVWDRKSYEQYF. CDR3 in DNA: TGTGCCAGCTCTTCCGTTTGGGACAGGAAATCCTACGAGCAGTACTTC.